These T cell receptor beta chains were read from a single sample in a study of T cell responses to AZD1222 COVID-19 vaccine. Clones were read by immunoSEQ multiplex PCR, and TCRdb kept only the in-frame ones, dropping some. The repertoire holds 90,000 to 110,000 clones, with roughly 86% as singletons. This material consisted of peripheral blood, taken 28 days after the second AZD1222 dose. The receptors shown here come from an adult who received the AZD1222 COVID-19 vaccine. The CDR3 runs from the conserved cysteine through the conserved F or W. The D gene is left open where the match is weak. The listing skips clone size in some rows; elsewhere it reads once, few, many or a size class.

j_gene,abundance,v_gene,d_gene,CDR3aa,CDR3nt
TRBJ1-2,NA,TRBV5-1,NA,CASTAGGGDGYTF,TGCGCCAGCACCGCGGGGGGCGGGGATGGCTACACCTTC
TRBJ2-3,NA,TRBV30,NA,CAWSRQGGTDTQYF,TGTGCCTGGAGTAGGCAGGGAGGCACAGATACGCAGTATTTT
TRBJ2-2,few,TRBV7-6,TRBD2,CASSWGLAGAGELFF,TGTGCCAGCAGCTGGGGACTAGCGGGAGCCGGGGAGCTGTTTTTT
TRBJ2-1,few,TRBV5-5,NA,CASSLLNLREQFF,TGTGCCAGCAGCTTGCTGAATCTGCGGGAGCAGTTCTTC
TRBJ2-1,NA,TRBV5-1,NA,CASSPESYNEQFF,TGCGCCAGCAGCCCCGAGTCCTACAATGAGCAGTTCTTC
TRBJ2-7,NA,TRBV10-2,TRBD2,CASWGPGLAGGYEQYF,TGCGCCAGCTGGGGGCCGGGACTAGCGGGGGGCTACGAGCAGTACTTC
TRBJ1-5,NA,TRBV6-5,NA,CASSYRQVGANQPQHF,TGTGCCAGCAGTTACAGACAGGTAGGGGCCAATCAGCCCCAGCATTTT
TRBJ1-5,few,TRBV25-1,NA,CASSDQRGEREDNQPQHF,TGTGCCAGCAGTGACCAGAGGGGGGAGAGAGAGGACAATCAGCCCCAGCATTTT
TRBJ1-2,NA,TRBV7-6,NA,CASSLAVAGQLGYTF,TGTGCCAGCAGCTTAGCGGTGGCAGGGCAACTCGGCTACACCTTC
TRBJ2-5,NA,TRBV30,TRBD2,CAWSVREGSRRETQYF,TGTGCCTGGAGTGTACGGGAGGGGTCCCGTCGGGAGACCCAGTACTTC
TRBJ1-6,NA,TRBV25-1,NA,CASSPGRLNSPLHF,TGTGCCAGCAGTCCGGGACGGCTAAATTCACCCCTCCACTTT
TRBJ2-3,NA,TRBV7-5,NA,CARRGRRGGVDTQYF,TGTGCCAGACGCGGGCGCCGGGGGGGGGTGGATACGCAGTATTTT
TRBJ2-4,NA,TRBV7-3,NA,CASSQRPVAKNIQYF,TGTGCCAGCAGCCAAAGGCCGGTAGCCAAAAACATTCAGTACTTC
TRBJ1-1,NA,TRBV30,NA,CAWRWTDEAFF,TGTGCCTGGAGGTGGACAGATGAAGCTTTCTTT
TRBJ2-5,NA,TRBV7-6,NA,CASSLLAGEVGQETQYF,TGTGCCAGCAGCTTGCTGGCTGGGGAGGTCGGACAAGAGACCCAGTACTTC
TRBJ1-1,NA,TRBV27,NA,CASSLRGTVTEAFF,TGTGCCAGCAGTTTGAGGGGTACGGTCACTGAAGCTTTCTTT
TRBJ2-3,NA,TRBV7-2,NA,CASSLARDTQYF,TGTGCCAGCAGCTTAGCGCGAGATACGCAGTATTTT
TRBJ2-7,NA,TRBV21-1,NA,CASSKVKGSSYEQYF,TGTGCCAGCAGCAAAGTTAAAGGTTCCTCCTACGAGCAGTACTTC
TRBJ2-7,NA,TRBV6-5,TRBD1,CASSSNRGLFF,TGTGCCAGCAGTTCAAACAGGGGGCTCTTCTTC
TRBJ2-1,NA,TRBV30,NA,CAYTNAGRSYNEQFF,TGTGCCTACACTAACGCCGGCCGCTCTTACAATGAGCAGTTCTTC
TRBJ2-5,once,TRBV12-3/TRBV12-4,NA,CASSPQGVETQYF,TGTGCCAGCAGTCCGCAGGGAGTGGAGACCCAGTACTTC
TRBJ1-6,NA,TRBV7-2,TRBD1,CASSPWGQNSPLHF,TGTGCCAGCAGCCCCTGGGGACAGAATTCACCCCTCCACTTT
TRBJ2-2,NA,TRBV15,TRBD2,CATSRKPGLAGVVGELFF,TGTGCCACCAGCAGGAAACCGGGACTAGCGGGAGTAGTGGGGGAGCTGTTTTTT
TRBJ2-5,NA,TRBV4-3,NA,CASSQGVIRGGYQETQYF,TGCGCCAGCAGCCAAGGAGTGATACGAGGGGGGTACCAAGAGACCCAGTACTTC
TRBJ1-5,NA,TRBV2,NA,CASRNNRVGQPQHF,TGTGCCAGCAGGAACAACAGGGTAGGTCAGCCCCAGCATTTT
TRBJ1-2,NA,TRBV27,NA,CASSPSRGSYVGYTF,TGTGCCAGCAGCCCCTCGAGGGGCTCCTACGTGGGCTACACCTTC
TRBJ1-1,NA,TRBV29-1,NA,CSVERNTEAFF,TGCAGCGTTGAACGGAACACTGAAGCTTTCTTT
TRBJ1-3,NA,TRBV28,NA,CASSPGVGNTIYF,TGTGCCAGCAGTCCCGGGGTAGGAAACACCATATATTTT
TRBJ2-7,NA,TRBV9,TRBD1,CASSEDRGPYEQYF,TGTGCCAGCAGCGAGGACAGGGGGCCCTACGAGCAGTACTTC
TRBJ2-6,NA,TRBV19,NA,CASSIFRGGNGANVLTF,TGTGCCAGTAGTATTTTCCGTGGGGGGAATGGGGCCAACGTCCTGACTTTC
TRBJ2-5,NA,TRBV19,NA,CASSPLDSRHQETQYF,TGTGCCAGTAGTCCCCTGGACTCTCGCCACCAAGAGACCCAGTACTTC